Shown below are 18 T cell receptor beta chains from a single sample sequenced in a study of graft-versus-host responses after intestinal transplantation. Data came from immunoSEQ multiplex PCR; TCRdb stores just in-frame clones and leaves some out. This table has 40,000 or so clones, under 90% appearing once. This sample comprised PBMCs, obtained about 270 days after transplant. Receptors were obtained from a human patient who received an intestinal transplant, so some T cells may come from the graft donor.

V is TRBV5-6 and J is TRBJ2-7; D may correspond to TRBD1 or TRBD2 (5 bases each). V lost 3 bases to trimming and J lost 1 base, with 17 bases between them. This CDR3 is built from 16 residues. CDR1 is SGHDT, CDR2 YYEEEE, per germline. This CDR3 is CASSSLGRGPSYEQYF. The CDR3, as DNA: TGTGCCAGCAGCTCCCTGGGGCGAGGGCCTTCCTACGAGCAGTACTTC. Full variable domain (outside the CDR3, taken from reference TRBV5-6 and TRBJ2-7): DAGVTQSPTHLIKTRGQQVTLRCSPKSGHDTVSWYQQALGQGPQFIFQYYEEEERQRGNFPDRFSGHQFPNYSSELNVNALLLGDSALYLCASSSLGRGPSYEQYFGPGTRLTVT.

This clone was observed once. The chain joins TRBV7-9 to TRBJ1-2; D is perhaps TRBD1 (6 bases). Germline assignment: CDR1 SEHNR and CDR2 FQNEAQ (reference sequence). CDR3 size: 16 residues. V lost 4 bases and J lost 4, with 19 bases in between. The DNA for the CDR3 is TGTGCCAGCAGCTCCTGGGGGGCTCACCGCCGCTATGGCTACACCTTC. Translated, it gives CASSSWGAHRRYGYTF.

The V gene is TRBV7-9, the J gene TRBJ2-5; TRBD1 agrees at 9 bases. The better agreement between TRBJ2-7 and the DNA end casts doubt on the J call. The CDR3 spans 16 residues. Germline V gene lookup returns CDR1 SEHNR and CDR2 FQNEAQ (reference sequence). This CDR3 reads CASSRTGGAGSYEQYF. The CDR3 region has the DNA TGTGCCAGCAGCAGAACAGGGGGCGCAGGGAGCTACGAGCAGTACTTC.

DNA for the CDR3: TGTGCCACGACACAGGGGGCTACTCAGTCCTACGAGCAGTACTTC. Residues: CATTQGATQSYEQYF. J is TRBJ2-7 and V is TRBV10-3, with 9 bases fitting TRBD1. The V gene end was trimmed by 10 bases and the J gene end by 1 base; junction bases not matched to a gene: 11. The CDR3 loop spans 15 amino acids. CDR1 and CDR2 from the germline V gene are ENHRY and SYGVKD.

V gene TRBV7-9 combines with J gene TRBJ2-7, with D unclear. The CDR3 runs to 11 residues. V lost 4 bases, J lost 3 bases, and 4 bases lay in between. Germline CDR1 reads SEHNR; CDR2 reads FQNEAQ (reference sequence). The CDR3 loop reads CASSSYYEQYF. The CDR3 bases are TGTGCCAGCAGCTCTTACTACGAGCAGTACTTC.

The chain has TRBV11-2 and TRBJ1-6; D not certain. The CDR3 totals 14 residues. CDR1 SGHAT and CDR2 FQNNGV come from the germline V gene. Trimming took 0 bases from V and 14 from J, leaving 14 bases between them. CDR3 DNA: TGTGCCAGCAGCTTAGATAGAGGTTTTCTCACCCTCCACTTT. Residues: CASSLDRGFLTLHF.

V and J are TRBV11-2 and TRBJ2-5, with a possible D match to TRBD1 (6 bases). CDR3 length equals 15 residues. Trimming shortened V by 3 bases and J by 1 base, and 12 bases separated the two germline ends. Germline V lookup: CDR1 SGHAT, CDR2 FQNNGV. The CDR3 DNA is TGTGCCAGCAGCTTGGTCTGGGGGCCCCAAGAGACCCAGTACTTC. This gives the protein CASSLVWGPQETQYF.

V gene TRBV19 combines with J gene TRBJ2-3, with TRBD2 as a possible D gene (6 bases). Germline V gene lookup returns CDR1 LNHDA and CDR2 SQIVND (reference sequence). Trimming pared 1 base from V and 6 bases from J, leaving 8 bases between. CDR3 length equals 13 residues. CDR3 loop: CASSIGLADTQYF. CDR3 DNA sequence: TGTGCCAGTAGTATAGGTCTAGCGGATACGCAGTATTTT.

The V and J genes are TRBV9 and TRBJ1-1; 9 bases match TRBD1. The germline gives CDR1 SGDLS, CDR2 YYNGEE. CDR3 size: 13 residues. The V and J ends lost 3 bases and 11 bases, in that order; junction bases with no gene match: 8. DNA for the CDR3: TGTGCCAGCAGCGGAACAGGGGGCTCCGGGGCTTTCTTT. It is translated as CASSGTGGSGAFF.

The genes are TRBV5-1 and TRBJ1-1; D is undetermined. The CDR3 has 17 amino acids. Trimming shortened V by 0 bases and J by 1 base, and 16 bases separated the two germline ends. Germline V CDR1 and CDR2: SGHRS, YFSETQ. In nucleotides, the CDR3 is TGCGCCAGCAGCTTGGAAATCTCCCCCGTTTCGAACACTGAAGCTTTCTTT. Its protein is CASSLEISPVSNTEAFF. The variable domain in full, with the rest retrieved from reference TRBV5-1 and TRBJ1-1, is KAGVTQTPRYLIKTRGQQVTLSCSPISGHRSVSWYQQTPGQGLQFLFEYFSETQRNKGNFPGRFSGRQFSNSRSEMNVSTLELGDSALYLCASSLEISPVSNTEAFFGQGTRLTVV.

The chain employs TRBV7-6 and TRBJ1-2; a possible D gene is TRBD1 (6 bases). Looked up from germline, CDR1 is SGHVS and CDR2 is FNYEAQ. With 5 bases removed from V and 4 bases from J, the gap between germline ends came to 20 bases. The CDR3 totals 16 residues. The CDR3 DNA reads as TGTGCCAGCAGCCGTTGGTCGGGGGCGCGGGCCTATGGCTACACCTTC. It encodes CASSRWSGARAYGYTF.

This clone was detected only once. The V gene is TRBV5-1, the J gene TRBJ1-1; perhaps TRBD1 as D (5 bases). This CDR3 region has 16 residues. V shed 3 bases and J shed 0 bases, with 15 bases lying between them. Germline V lookup: CDR1 SGHRS, CDR2 YFSETQ. The CDR3 region is CASSSEPRGLNTEAFF. The CDR3 bases are TGCGCCAGCAGCTCGGAGCCAAGGGGACTGAACACTGAAGCTTTCTTT. Full variable domain (outside the CDR3, taken from reference TRBV5-1 and TRBJ1-1): KAGVTQTPRYLIKTRGQQVTLSCSPISGHRSVSWYQQTPGQGLQFLFEYFSETQRNKGNFPGRFSGRQFSNSRSEMNVSTLELGDSALYLCASSSEPRGLNTEAFFGQGTRLTVV.

The rearrangement uses TRBV7-9 and TRBJ2-3; D gene ambiguous. This CDR3 is built from 9 residues. V was clipped by 5 bases and J by 14 bases, with 8 bases between them. CDR1 and CDR2 from the germline V gene are SEHNR and FQNEAQ (reference sequence). The CDR3 region has the DNA TGTGCCAGCAGCCCGAACGGGTATTTT. Translating gives CASSPNGYF.

This chain links TRBV6-6 with TRBJ1-6; D ambiguous. The CDR3 sequence is 13 residues long. In germline, CDR1 is MNHNY, CDR2 SVGAGI (reference sequence). V was trimmed by 2 bases and J by 10 bases, leaving 9 bases between them. CDR3 in amino acids: CASSYLSASPLHF. The CDR3 nucleotides read TGTGCCAGCAGTTACCTTTCGGCGTCACCCCTCCACTTT.

This chain links TRBV5-1 with TRBJ2-2, with TRBD2 as a possible D gene (5 bases). From germline, CDR1 is SGHRS and CDR2 YFSETQ. V was shortened by 5 bases and J by 7 bases, with 15 bases between the two germline ends. The CDR3 runs 14 residues. The CDR3 loop reads CASRPGLGGGELFF. The DNA for the CDR3 is TGCGCCAGCAGACCGGGATTAGGAGGCGGGGAGCTGTTTTTT.

This sequence joins TRBV6-5 and TRBJ2-3; D is uncertain. This CDR3 comprises 16 residues. V was shortened by 2 bases and J by 0 bases, with 12 bases between the two germline ends. The germline gives CDR1 MNHEY, CDR2 SVGAGI. The CDR3 DNA sequence: TGTGCCAGCAGTTACGTTTGGGTCCCTAGCACAGATACGCAGTATTTT. This translates into CASSYVWVPSTDTQYF.

The chain is built from TRBV4-2 and TRBJ1-4; 10 bases are shared with TRBD1. Germline CDR1 reads LGHNA; CDR2 reads YNFKEQ. J lost 8 bases, V lost 2 bases, and 8 bases had no gene match. The CDR3 loop spans 16 amino acids. The CDR3 sequence: CASSQTRGQGREKLFF. DNA for the CDR3: TGTGCCAGCAGCCAAACTAGGGGACAGGGGCGGGAAAAACTGTTTTTT.

The V gene is TRBV15, the J gene TRBJ2-4, with a tentative D call TRBD2 (5 bases). Germline loops: CDR1 LNHNV, CDR2 YYDKDF (reference sequence). The CDR3 consists of 16 residues. Trimming shortened V by 3 bases and J by 6 bases, and 18 bases separated the two germline ends. CDR3 region: CATSSGHEGTGNIQYF. The CDR3 DNA is TGTGCCACCAGCAGCGGCCATGAGGGAACGGGAAACATTCAGTACTTC.